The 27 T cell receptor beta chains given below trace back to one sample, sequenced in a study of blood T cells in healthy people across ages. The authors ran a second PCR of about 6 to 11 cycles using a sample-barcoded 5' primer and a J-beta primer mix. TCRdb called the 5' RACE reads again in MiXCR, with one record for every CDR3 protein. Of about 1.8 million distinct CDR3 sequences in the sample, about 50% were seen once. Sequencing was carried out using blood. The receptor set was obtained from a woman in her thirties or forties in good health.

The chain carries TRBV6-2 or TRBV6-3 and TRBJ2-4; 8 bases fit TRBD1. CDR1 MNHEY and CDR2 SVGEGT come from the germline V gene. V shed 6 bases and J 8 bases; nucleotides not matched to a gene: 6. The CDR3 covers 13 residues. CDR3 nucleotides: TGTGCCAGCAGCGGGACAGGCCGGTACATTCAGTACTTC. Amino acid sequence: CASSGTGRYIQYF.

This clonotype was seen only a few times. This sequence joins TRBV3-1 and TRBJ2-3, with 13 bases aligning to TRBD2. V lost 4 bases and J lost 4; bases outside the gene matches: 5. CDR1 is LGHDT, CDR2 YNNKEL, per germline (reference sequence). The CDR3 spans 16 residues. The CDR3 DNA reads TGTGCCAGCAGCCCCTGGACTAGCGGGGGCCCAGATACGCAGTATTTT. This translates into CASSPWTSGGPDTQYF.

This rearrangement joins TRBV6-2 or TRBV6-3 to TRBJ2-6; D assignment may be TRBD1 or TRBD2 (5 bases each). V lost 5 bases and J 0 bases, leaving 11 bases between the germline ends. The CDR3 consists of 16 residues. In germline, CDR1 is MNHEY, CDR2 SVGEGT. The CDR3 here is CASSRGPGSGANVLTF. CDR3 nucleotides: TGTGCCAGCAGTCGGGGACCTGGCTCTGGGGCCAACGTCCTGACTTTC.

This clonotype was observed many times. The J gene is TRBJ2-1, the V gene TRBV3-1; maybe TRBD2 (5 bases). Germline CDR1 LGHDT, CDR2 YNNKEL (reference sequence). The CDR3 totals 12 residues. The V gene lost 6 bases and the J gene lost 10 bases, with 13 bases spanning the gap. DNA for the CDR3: TGTGCCAGCAGTTTGGATCGCGGGGAGCAGTTCTTC. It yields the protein CASSLDRGEQFF.

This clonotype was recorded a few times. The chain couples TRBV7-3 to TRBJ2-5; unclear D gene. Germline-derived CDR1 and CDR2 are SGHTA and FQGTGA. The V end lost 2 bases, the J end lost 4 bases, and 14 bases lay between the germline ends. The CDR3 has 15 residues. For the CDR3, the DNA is TGTGCCAGCAGCTTAGGAACGGCCGTGGGAGAGACCCAGTACTTC. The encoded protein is CASSLGTAVGETQYF.

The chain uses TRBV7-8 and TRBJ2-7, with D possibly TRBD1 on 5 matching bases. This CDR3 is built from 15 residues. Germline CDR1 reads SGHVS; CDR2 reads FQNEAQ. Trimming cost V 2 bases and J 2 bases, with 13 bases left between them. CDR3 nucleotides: TGTGCCAGCAGCTTAAGGTGGGGCAGTGCCTACGAGCAGTACTTC. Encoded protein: CASSLRWGSAYEQYF.

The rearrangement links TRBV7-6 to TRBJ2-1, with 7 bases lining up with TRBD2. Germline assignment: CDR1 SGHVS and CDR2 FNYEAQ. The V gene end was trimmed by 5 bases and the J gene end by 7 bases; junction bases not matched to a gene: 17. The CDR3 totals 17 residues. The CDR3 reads CASSPPRAGVGTNEQFF. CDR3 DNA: TGTGCCAGCAGCCCACCCAGGGCGGGAGTGGGGACGAATGAGCAGTTCTTC.

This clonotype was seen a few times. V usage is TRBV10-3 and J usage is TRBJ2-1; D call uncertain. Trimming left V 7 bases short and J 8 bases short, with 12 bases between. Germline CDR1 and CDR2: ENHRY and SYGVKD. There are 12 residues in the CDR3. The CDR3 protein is CAIKGTSYEQFF. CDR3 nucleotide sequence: TGTGCCATCAAAGGCACAAGTTATGAGCAGTTCTTC.

The CDR3 loop reads CASSVVGTGTEQETQYF. CDR3 in DNA: TGTGCCAGCAGCGTAGTGGGGACAGGGACAGAACAAGAGACCCAGTACTTC. V gene TRBV9 combines with J gene TRBJ2-5, with TRBD1 matching over 9 bases. Germline lookup yields CDR1 SGDLS and CDR2 YYNGEE. The CDR3 spans 17 residues. The junction had 8 bases not matched to a gene; V was cut back by 0 bases and J by 2 bases.

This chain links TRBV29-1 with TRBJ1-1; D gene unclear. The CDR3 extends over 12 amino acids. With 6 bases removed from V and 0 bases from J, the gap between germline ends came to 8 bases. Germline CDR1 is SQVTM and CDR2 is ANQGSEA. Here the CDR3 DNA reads TGCAGCGTGGGCTTTTTGAACACTGAAGCTTTCTTT. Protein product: CSVGFLNTEAFF.

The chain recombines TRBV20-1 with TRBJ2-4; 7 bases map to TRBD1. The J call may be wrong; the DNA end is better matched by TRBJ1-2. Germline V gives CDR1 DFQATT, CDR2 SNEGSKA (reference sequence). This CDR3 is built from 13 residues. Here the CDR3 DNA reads TGCAGTGCTAGATCTCTCAGGGGGGGCGGCTACACCTTC. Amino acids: CSARSLRGGGYTF.

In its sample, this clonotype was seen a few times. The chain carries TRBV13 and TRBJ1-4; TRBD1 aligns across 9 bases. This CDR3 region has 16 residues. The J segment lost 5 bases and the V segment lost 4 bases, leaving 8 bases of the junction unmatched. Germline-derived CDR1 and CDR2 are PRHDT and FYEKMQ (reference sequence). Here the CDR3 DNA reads TGTGCCAGCAGCTCCCAAACCGACAGGGGGAATGAAAAACTGTTTTTT. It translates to CASSSQTDRGNEKLFF.

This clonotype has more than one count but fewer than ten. Here the CDR3 DNA reads TGCGCCAGCAGCCAAGGAGTAGCTGGGGCCAAAAACATTCAGTACTTC. This codes for CASSQGVAGAKNIQYF. This chain links TRBV4-1 with TRBJ2-4, with D unclear. The CDR3 has 16 amino acids. Germline loops: CDR1 MGHRA, CDR2 YSYEKL. Trimming shortened V by 1 base and J by 1 base, and 11 bases separated the two germline ends.

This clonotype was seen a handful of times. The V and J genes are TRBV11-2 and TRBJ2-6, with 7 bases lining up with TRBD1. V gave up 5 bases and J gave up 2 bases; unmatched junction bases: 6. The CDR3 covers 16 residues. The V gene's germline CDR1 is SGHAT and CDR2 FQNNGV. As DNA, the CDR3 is TGTGCCAGCAGCATGCACAGGGGTGCTGGGGCCAACGTCCTGACTTTC. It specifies CASSMHRGAGANVLTF.

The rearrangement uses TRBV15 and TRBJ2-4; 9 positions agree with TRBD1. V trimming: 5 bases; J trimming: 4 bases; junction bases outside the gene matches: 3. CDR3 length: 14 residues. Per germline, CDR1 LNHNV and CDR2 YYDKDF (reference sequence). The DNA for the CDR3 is TGTGCCACCAGCTGGGGGACAGGGAAAAACATTCAGTACTTC. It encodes CATSWGTGKNIQYF.

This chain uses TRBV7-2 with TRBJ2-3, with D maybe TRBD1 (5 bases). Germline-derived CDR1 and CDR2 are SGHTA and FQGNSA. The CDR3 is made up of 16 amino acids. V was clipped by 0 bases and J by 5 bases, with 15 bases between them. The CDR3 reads CASSLAAGPPIDTQYF. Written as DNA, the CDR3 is TGTGCCAGCAGCTTAGCGGCAGGGCCACCTATAGATACGCAGTATTTT.

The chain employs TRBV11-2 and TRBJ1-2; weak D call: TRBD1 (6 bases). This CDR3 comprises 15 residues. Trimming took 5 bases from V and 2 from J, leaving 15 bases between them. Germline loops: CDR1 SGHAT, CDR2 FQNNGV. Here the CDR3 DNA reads TGTGCCAGCAGCCGATATAGGGGGGAAAACTATGGCTACACCTTC. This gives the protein CASSRYRGENYGYTF.

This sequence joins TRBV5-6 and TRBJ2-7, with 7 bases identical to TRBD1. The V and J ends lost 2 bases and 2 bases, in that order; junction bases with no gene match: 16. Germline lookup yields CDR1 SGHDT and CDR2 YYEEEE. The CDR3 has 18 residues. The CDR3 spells CASSFTFTGTELPYEQYF. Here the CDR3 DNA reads TGTGCCAGCAGCTTCACCTTCACCGGGACAGAGTTACCCTACGAGCAGTACTTC.

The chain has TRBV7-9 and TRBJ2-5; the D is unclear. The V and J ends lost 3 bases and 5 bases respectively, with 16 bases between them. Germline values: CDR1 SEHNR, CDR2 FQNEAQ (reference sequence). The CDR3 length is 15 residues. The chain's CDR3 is CASSFNRAGRETQYF. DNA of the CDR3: TGTGCCAGCAGCTTTAATCGTGCAGGAAGGGAGACCCAGTACTTC.

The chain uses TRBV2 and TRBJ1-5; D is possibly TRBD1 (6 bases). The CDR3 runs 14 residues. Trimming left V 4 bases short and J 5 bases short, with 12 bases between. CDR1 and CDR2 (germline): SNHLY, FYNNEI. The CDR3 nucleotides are TGTGCCAGCAGTGCCGGGACACCACATCAGCCCCAGCATTTT. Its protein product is CASSAGTPHQPQHF.

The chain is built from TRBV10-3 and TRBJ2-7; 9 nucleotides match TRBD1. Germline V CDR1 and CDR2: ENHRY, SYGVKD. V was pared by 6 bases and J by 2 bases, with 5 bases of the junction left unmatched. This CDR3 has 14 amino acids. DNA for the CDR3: TGTGCCATCAGGTTCGGGACAGGGACCTACGAGCAGTACTTC. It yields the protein CAIRFGTGTYEQYF.

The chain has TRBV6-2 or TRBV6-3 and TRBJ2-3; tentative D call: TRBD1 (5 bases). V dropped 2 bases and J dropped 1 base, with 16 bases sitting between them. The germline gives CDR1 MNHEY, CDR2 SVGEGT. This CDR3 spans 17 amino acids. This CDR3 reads CASSYGASVGRTDTQYF. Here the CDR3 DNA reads TGTGCCAGCAGTTACGGGGCGAGCGTAGGTCGCACAGATACGCAGTATTTT.

CDR3 nucleotides: TGTGCCAGCTCACCACGGACCGGGAACAATGAGCAGTACTTC. Its translation: CASSPRTGNNEQYF. This sequence joins TRBV18 and TRBJ2-5; D perhaps matches TRBD2 (5 bases). The V end was cut by 1 base, the J end by 11 bases, with 17 bases between. CDR1 KGHSH and CDR2 LQKENI come from the germline V gene. This CDR3 has 14 residues.

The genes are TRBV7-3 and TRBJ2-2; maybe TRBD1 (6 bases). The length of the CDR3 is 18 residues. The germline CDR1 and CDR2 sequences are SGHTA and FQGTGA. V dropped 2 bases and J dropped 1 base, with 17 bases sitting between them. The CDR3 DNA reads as TGTGCCAGCAGCTTAGAAGTTGGTGAGACAGGGAACACCGGGGAGCTGTTTTTT. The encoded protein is CASSLEVGETGNTGELFF.

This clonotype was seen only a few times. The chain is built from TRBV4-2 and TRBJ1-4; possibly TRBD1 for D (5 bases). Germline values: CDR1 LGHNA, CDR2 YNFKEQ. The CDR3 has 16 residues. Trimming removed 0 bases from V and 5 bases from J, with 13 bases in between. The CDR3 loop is CASSQDPWGENEKLFF. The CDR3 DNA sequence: TGTGCCAGCAGCCAAGATCCGTGGGGGGAGAATGAAAAACTGTTTTTT.

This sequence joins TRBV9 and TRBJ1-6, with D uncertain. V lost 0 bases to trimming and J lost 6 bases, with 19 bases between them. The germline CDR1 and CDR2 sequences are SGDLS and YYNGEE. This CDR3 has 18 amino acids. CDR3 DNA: TGTGCCAGCAGCGTAGGAATCGGGGAGGGTATCGGTAATTCACCCCTCCACTTT. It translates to CASSVGIGEGIGNSPLHF.

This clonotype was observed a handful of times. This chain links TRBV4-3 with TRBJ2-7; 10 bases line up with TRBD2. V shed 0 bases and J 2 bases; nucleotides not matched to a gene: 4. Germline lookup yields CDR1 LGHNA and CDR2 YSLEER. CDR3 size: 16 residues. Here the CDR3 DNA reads TGCGCCAGCAGCCAAGATCTCAGCGGGGGGGCCTACGAGCAGTACTTC. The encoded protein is CASSQDLSGGAYEQYF.